This T cell receptor (beta chain) derives from a study of blood T cell repertoires in COVID-19 (dated by TCRdb to the early 2020s). At the level of the whole study: Collaborator samples came from the United States, Italy and Spain and covered acute and convalescent phases of COVID-19. The prospective study material was composed of cDNA or gDNA derived from T cells, B-cell-depleted T cells, or PBMCs. Deeply sampled blood TCRbeta repertoires from subjects exposed to, actively infected with, or recovered from COVID-19 were included in the dataset. A freely available public database, intended as a resource for researchers studying the immune response to SARS-CoV-2, is where the repertoires were released. Samples were obtained from the ongoing ImmuneRACE study (first 160 participants) and from over 1,000 subjects provided by 6 global collaborators. Nearly every sample came with metadata listing a de-identified subject ID, COVID-19 status, age in years and sex. Where HLA class I and class II types were available, the types were taken from metadata supplied by the sample provider, not from assay-based typing. General study outcomes and caveats: The amount of clinical and demographic metadata varied by source and participant and was provided uncurated.

V is cut back by 6 bases and J by 4 bases, with 6 bases in the junction unmatched. The germline V gene encodes CDR1 LGHDT and CDR2 YNNKEL (reference sequence). Counted from cysteine to phenylalanine, this CDR3 has 14 amino acids. The kept DNA is CDR3 alone, 42 bases in frame from the first base. The immunoSEQ Assay, a bias-controlled multiplex PCR, was used to amplify TCRbeta CDR3 regions from genomic DNA. The authors processed their data as follows. Nucleated cell counts per sample were estimated from amplification of reference gene primers within the assay. Sequence reads were collapsed and filtered to measure the absolute abundance of every unique TCRbeta CDR3 rearrangement. For each sample, productive Simpson clonality was calculated as the square root of Simpson's diversity index over productive rearrangements. Drawn from immuneACCESS, this table holds only the in-frame rearrangements with V and J called that TCRdb kept. Clones are partly lost; checked studies trace under half to an unresolved V gene and leave the rest unexplained. The DNA gave D and trimming, while V, J and clone size come from that table. The sample table records 200,000 to 300,000 clones; over 80% of these occur just once. Of the sample, roughly 3% falls within the top ten clones.

In the prospective study, participants were roughly 18 to 95 years old, resided in about two dozen geographic areas of the United States, and were enrolled through a virtual design. In the prospective study, participants were assigned to cohorts based on the clinical history participants reported in a screening survey and a study questionnaire. Exposed participants had been in contact with someone with a PCR-confirmed or clinician-diagnosed COVID-19 case within 2 weeks of study entry. In the prospective study, whole blood, serum and a nasopharyngeal or oropharyngeal swab were collected from each participant by mobile phlebotomists. Over an approximately 2-month period, participants in the prospective study had the option of providing additional blood draws and questionnaires. Before DNA extraction, blood samples from the prospective study were shipped at room temperature or frozen. With respect to this clone: There is no known antigen for this receptor. No base quality values were provided; no much bigger clone lies one nucleotide off.

The rearranged segments are TRBV3-1 (or the pseudogene TRBV3-2) and TRBJ1-5, with 7 middle bases fitting TRBD1. Material: PBMCs or T cells enriched from blood (not recorded which). The origin of this receptor is a woman between 40 and 55 years old who had been exposed to COVID-19. Read as DNA, the sequence is TGTGCCAGCAGTCTCAGGGGGGAGAATCAGCCCCAGCATTTT. The translation is CASSLRGENQPQHF.